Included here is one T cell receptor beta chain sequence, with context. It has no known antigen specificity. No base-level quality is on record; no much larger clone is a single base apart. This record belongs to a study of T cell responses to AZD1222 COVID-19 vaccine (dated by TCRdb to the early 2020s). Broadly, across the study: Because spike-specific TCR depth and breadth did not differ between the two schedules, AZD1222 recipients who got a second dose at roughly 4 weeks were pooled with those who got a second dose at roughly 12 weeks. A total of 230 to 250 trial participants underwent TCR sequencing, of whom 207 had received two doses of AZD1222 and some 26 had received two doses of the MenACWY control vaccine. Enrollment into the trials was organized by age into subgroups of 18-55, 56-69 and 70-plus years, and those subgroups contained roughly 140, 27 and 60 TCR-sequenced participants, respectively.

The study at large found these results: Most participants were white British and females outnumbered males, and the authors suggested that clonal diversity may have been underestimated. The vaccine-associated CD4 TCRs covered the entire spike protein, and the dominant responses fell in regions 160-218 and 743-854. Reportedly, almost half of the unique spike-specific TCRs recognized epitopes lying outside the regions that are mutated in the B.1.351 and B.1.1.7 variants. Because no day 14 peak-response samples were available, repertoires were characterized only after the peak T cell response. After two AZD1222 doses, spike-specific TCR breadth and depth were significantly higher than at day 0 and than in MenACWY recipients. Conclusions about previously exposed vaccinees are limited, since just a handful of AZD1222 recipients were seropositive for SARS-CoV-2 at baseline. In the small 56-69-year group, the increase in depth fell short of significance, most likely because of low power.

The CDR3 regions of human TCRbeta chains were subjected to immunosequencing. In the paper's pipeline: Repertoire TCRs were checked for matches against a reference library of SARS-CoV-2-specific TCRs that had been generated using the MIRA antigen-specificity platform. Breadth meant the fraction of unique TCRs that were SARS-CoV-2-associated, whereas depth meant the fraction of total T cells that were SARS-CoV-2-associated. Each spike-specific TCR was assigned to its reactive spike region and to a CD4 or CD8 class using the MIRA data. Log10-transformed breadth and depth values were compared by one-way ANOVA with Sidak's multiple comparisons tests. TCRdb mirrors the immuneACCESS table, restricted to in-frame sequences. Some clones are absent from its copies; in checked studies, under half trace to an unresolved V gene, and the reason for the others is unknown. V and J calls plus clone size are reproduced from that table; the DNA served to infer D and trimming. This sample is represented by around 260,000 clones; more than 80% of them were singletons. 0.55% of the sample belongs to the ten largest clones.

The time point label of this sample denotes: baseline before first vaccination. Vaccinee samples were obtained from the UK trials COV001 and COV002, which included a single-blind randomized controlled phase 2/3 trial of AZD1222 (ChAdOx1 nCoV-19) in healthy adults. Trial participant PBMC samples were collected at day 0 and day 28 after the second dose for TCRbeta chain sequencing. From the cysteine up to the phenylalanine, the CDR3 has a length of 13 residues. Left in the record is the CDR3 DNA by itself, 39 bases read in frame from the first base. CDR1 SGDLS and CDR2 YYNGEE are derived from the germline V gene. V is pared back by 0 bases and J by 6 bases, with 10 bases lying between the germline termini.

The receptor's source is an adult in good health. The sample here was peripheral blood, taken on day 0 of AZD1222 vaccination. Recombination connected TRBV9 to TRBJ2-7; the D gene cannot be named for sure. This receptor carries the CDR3 CASSVGKGSEQYF. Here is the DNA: TGTGCCAGCAGCGTAGGAAAGGGATCCGAGCAGTACTTC.